The entry below gives a single TCR beta chain sequence along with its context. This clone was observed a handful of times. Its antigen remains undetermined. No clone much larger than this one lies a single base away; base qualities are absent. The immunoSEQ Assay was used to sequence TCR beta CDR3 regions from DNA. Processing in the source paper ran as follows. To compute T cell density, TCR beta template counts were normalized to usable DNA, which was estimated by amplifying housekeeping genes. Richness was estimated using the preseqR package, with extrapolation to 400,000 templates for PBMC samples and to 120,000 templates for tissue samples. Clonality was defined as one minus Pielou's evenness. Differential abundance testing on productive amino-acid clonotypes, with a minimum total count of 5 and an alpha of 0.1, was used to identify tissue-enriched TCRs. The Jaccard Index and the Morisita Overlap Index were used to measure how much the repertoires overlapped between compartments. GLIPH clustered TCR beta CDR3s with public tetramer-defined viral CDR3s; viral motifs required at least three viral sequences plus V-gene enrichment. This immuneACCESS table, as held by TCRdb, lists in-frame sequences with V and J called but not all clones. Of the missing ones, under half trace to an unresolved V gene in checked studies; the others have no known cause. D and trimming come from the DNA, and the V and J calls and clone size come from that table. A total of 12,000 or so clones appear in this sample, roughly 84% of them only once. Of the sample, 7.5% to 10% falls within the top ten clones.

At diagnosis, peripheral blood, uninvolved tumor-adjacent lung and tumor were collected and stored as a combination of fresh-frozen and FFPE material. Blood samples were analyzed as peripheral blood mononuclear cells for TCR repertoire profiling. The sample belongs to a study of T cells in localized non-small cell lung cancer (dated by TCRdb to 2018 to 2020). About the study as a whole: Comparing tumors with uninvolved tumor-adjacent lungs, the study looked at the T cell repertoires of fewer than 250 patients with early-stage NSCLC. The cohort was made up of roughly 250 treatment-naive NSCLC patients whose localized lung tumors had been resected. The mean age of the NSCLC patients was about 62 years, with 130 or so men and 95 to 110 women. Overall study results and their limits: A median of 57 of the top 100 tumor clones turned up in the paired uninvolved adjacent lung, and 25 to 35 of those clones also ranked among the top 100 of that same adjacent lung. Because multi-region tumor sequencing was not performed, intratumor heterogeneity could not be ruled out. Longer overall survival was associated with higher blood T cell density, whereas shorter survival was associated with higher adjacent-lung clonality. Because the study design was exploratory, TCR variables were selected using unadjusted p-values without false-discovery rate correction. Uninvolved tumor-adjacent lung showed the highest T cell clonality, higher than tumor, which suggests more focused antigenic responses in the adjacent lung.

Measured from the cysteine to the phenylalanine, the CDR3 is 14 residues long. Left in the record is the CDR3 DNA by itself, 42 bases read in frame from the first base. Trimming at the junction amounts to 0 bases on V and 6 bases on J, and the germline ends lie 10 bases apart. CDR1 and CDR2 are drawn from the germline V gene: SGHRS, YFSETQ. This clonotype originated in a male donor older than 55 with stage III lung adenocarcinoma. Sample: peripheral blood, taken before any cancer treatment. The V and J segments used are TRBV5-1 and TRBJ1-5; the D gene remains uncertain. The encoded CDR3 is CASSLDGGSQPQHF. DNA sequence: TGCGCCAGCAGCTTGGATGGAGGTAGTCAGCCCCAGCATTTT.